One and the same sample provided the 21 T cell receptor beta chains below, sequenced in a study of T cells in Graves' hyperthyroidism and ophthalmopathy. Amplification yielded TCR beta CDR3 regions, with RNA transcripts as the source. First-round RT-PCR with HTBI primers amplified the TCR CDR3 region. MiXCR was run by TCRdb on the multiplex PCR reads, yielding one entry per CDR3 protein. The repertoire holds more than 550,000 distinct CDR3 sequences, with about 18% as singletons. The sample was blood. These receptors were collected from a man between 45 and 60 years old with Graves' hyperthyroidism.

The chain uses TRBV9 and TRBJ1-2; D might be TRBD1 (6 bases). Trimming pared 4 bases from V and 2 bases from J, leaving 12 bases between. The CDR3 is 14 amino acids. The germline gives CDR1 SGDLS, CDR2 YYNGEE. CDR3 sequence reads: CASSQGRGNYGYTF. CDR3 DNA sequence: TGTGCCAGCAGCCAGGGTAGGGGGAACTATGGCTACACCTTC.

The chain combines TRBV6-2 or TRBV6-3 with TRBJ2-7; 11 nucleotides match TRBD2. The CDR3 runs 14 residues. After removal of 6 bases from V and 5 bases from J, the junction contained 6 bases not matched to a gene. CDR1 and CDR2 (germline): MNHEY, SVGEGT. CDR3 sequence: CASSLLAGDNEQYF. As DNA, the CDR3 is TGTGCCAGCAGCCTACTAGCGGGAGACAACGAGCAGTACTTC.

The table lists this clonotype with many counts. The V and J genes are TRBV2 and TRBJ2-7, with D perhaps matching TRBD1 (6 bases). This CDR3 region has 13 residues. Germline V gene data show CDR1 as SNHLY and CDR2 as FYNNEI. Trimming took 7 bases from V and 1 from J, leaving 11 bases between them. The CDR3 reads CASKADSSYEQYF. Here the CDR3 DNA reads TGTGCCAGCAAGGCGGACAGTTCCTACGAGCAGTACTTC.

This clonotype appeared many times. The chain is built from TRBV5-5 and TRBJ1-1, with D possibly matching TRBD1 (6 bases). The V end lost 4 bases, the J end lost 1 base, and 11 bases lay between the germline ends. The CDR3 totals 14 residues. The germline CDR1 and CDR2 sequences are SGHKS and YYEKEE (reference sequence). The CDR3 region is CASSPQTGNTEAFF. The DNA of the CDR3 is TGTGCCAGCAGCCCCCAGACAGGGAACACTGAAGCTTTCTTT.

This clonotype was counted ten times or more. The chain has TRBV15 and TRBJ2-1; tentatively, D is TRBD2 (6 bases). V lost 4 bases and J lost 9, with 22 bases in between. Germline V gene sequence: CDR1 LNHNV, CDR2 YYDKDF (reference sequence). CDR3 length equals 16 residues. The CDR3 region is CATSTAAEGLFGEQFF. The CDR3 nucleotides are TGTGCCACCAGCACCGCCGCGGAGGGACTTTTTGGTGAGCAGTTCTTC.

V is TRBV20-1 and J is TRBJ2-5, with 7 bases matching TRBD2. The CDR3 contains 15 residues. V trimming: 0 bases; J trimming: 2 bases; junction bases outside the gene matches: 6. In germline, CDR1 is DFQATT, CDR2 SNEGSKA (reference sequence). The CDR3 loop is CSARDPAGAQETQYF. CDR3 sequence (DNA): TGCAGTGCTAGAGACCCTGCGGGAGCTCAAGAGACCCAGTACTTC.

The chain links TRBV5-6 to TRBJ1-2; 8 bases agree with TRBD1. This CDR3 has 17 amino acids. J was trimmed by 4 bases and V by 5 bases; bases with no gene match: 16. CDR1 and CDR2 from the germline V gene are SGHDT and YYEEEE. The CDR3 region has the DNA TGTGCCAGCAGTTTCAAGAAAATTGGACAGGGACCCTATGGCTACACCTTC. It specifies CASSFKKIGQGPYGYTF.

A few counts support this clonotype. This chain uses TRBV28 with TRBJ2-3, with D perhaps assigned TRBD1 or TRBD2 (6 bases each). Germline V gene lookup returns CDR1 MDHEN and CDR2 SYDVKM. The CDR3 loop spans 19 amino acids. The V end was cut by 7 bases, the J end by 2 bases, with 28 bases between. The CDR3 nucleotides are TGTGCCAGCAATCCTAAGGGGAGTATCCGGGGGCTGGTCACAGATACGCAGTATTTT. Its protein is CASNPKGSIRGLVTDTQYF.

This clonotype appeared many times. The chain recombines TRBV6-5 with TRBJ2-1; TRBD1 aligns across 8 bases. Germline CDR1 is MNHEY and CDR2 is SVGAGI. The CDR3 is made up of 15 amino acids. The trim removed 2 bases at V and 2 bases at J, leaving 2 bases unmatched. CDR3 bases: TGTGCCAGCAGTTACGGGACAGGAGCCTACAATGAGCAGTTCTTC. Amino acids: CASSYGTGAYNEQFF.

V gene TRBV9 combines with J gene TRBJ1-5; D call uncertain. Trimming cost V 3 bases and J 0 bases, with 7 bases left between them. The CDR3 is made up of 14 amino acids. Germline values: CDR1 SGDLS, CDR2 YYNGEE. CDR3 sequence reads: CASSEGYSNQPQHF. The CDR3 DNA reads TGTGCCAGCAGCGAAGGCTATAGCAATCAGCCCCAGCATTTT.

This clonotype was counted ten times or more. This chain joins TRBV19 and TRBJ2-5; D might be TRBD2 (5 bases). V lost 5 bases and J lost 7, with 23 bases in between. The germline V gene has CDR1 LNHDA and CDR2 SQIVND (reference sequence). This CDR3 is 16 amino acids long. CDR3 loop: CASSPFPGPHGVTQYF. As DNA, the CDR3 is TGTGCCAGTAGTCCCTTCCCTGGGCCGCACGGGGTGACCCAGTACTTC.

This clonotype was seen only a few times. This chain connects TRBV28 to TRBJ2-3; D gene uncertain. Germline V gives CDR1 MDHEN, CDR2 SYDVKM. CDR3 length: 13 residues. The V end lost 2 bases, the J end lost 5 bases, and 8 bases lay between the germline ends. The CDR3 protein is CASSLNHGDTQYF. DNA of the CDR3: TGTGCCAGCAGTTTAAATCATGGAGATACGCAGTATTTT.

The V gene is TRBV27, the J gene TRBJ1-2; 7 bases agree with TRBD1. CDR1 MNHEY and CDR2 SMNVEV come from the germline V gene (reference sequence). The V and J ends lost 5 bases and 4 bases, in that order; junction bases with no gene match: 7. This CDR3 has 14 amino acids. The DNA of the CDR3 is TGTGCCAGCAGTCCCGGGACAGAAAGCTATGGCTACACCTTC. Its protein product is CASSPGTESYGYTF.

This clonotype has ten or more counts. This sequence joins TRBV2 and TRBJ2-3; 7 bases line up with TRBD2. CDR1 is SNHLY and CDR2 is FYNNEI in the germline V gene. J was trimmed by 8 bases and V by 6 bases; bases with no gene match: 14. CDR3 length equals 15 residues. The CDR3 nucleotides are TGTGCCAGCAGCCCGACTAGCCAGGGATATGGTACGCAGTATTTT. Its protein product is CASSPTSQGYGTQYF.

The CDR3 coding sequence is TGTGCCATCCGCGAGCAGGCATTAAGCTCTGGGGCCAACGTCCTGACTTTC. It specifies CAIREQALSSGANVLTF. J is TRBJ2-6 and V is TRBV10-3, with unresolved D. This CDR3 spans 17 amino acids. V was trimmed by 8 bases and J by 0 bases, leaving 17 bases between them. In germline, CDR1 is ENHRY, CDR2 SYGVKD.

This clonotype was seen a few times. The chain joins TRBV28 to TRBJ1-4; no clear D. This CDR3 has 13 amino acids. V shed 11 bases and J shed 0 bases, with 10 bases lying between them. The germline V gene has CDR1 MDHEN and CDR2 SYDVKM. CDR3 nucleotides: TGTGCCGGCTCGAGAGCAACTAATGAAAAACTGTTTTTT. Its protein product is CAGSRATNEKLFF.

The CDR3 loop reads CASSLRQGLDQPQHF. The CDR3 coding sequence is TGTGCCAGCAGTTTAAGGCAGGGGCTCGATCAGCCCCAGCATTTT. The rearrangement links TRBV27 to TRBJ1-5, with D possibly TRBD1 on 6 matching bases. CDR1 and CDR2 from the germline V gene are MNHEY and SMNVEV (reference sequence). There are 15 residues in the CDR3. V was shortened by 2 bases and J by 5 bases, with 13 bases between the two germline ends.

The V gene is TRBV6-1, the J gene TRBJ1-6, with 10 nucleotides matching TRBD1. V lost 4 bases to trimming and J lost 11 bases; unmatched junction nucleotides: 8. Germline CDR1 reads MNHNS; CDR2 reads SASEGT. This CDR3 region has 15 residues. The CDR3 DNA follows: TGTGCCAGCAGTGGGGGGGACAGGGGAAGGACACCCCTCCACTTT. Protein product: CASSGGDRGRTPLHF.

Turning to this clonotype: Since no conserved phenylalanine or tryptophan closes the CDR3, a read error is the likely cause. CDR3 sequence (DNA): TGCGCCAGCAGCCAAGACCCCGGACAGATGAACACTGAAGCTTTCTCT. This sequence encodes CASSQDPGQMNTEAFS. V usage is TRBV4-1 and J usage is TRBJ1-1, with D possibly TRBD1 on 6 matching bases. The germline V gene encodes CDR1 MGHRA and CDR2 YSYEKL. This CDR3 spans 16 amino acids. Trimming removed 0 bases at V and 0 bases at J, with 11 bases between.

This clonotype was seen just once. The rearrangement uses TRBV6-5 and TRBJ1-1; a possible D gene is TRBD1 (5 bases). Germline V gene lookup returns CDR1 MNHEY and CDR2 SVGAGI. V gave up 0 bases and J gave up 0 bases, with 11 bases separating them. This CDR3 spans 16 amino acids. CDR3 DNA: TGTGCCAGCAGTTACTCTCTTCCAGGGCTGAACACTGAAGCTTTCTTT. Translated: CASSYSLPGLNTEAFF.

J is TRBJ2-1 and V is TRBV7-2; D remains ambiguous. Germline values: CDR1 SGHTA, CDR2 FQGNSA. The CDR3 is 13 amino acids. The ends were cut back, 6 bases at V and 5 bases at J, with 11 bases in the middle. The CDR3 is CASSWVHNNEQFF. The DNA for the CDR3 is TGTGCCAGCAGTTGGGTTCATAACAATGAGCAGTTCTTC.